The clone carrying this T cell receptor (beta chain) has only one observation. V was shortened by 0 bases and J by 4 bases, with 12 bases between the two germline ends. Germline loops: CDR1 MDHEN, CDR2 SYDVKM. The length of the CDR3 is 16 residues. This specimen comes from a study of shared clonotypes between healthy human individuals. Here immunoSEQ multiplex PCR was the method, and the copy in TCRdb shows in-frame clones only, minus some. The repertoire includes around 95,000 clones, roughly two thirds of them detected once, and roughly 40% sits in the top ten. The rearrangement links TRBV28 to TRBJ1-4; D possibly corresponds to TRBD1 (5 bases). The sequenced sample was memory CD8+ T cells sorted from blood. Subset meaning: CD45RO+ cells pooled with CCR7-negative TemRA cells. The sequence was collected from a young man in good health. The CDR3 nucleotides read TGTGCCAGCAGTTTATGGGGGGGGTCGGGTAATGAAAAACTGTTTTTT. It encodes CASSLWGGSGNEKLFF.